Following are 20 T cell receptor beta chains from one sample sequenced in a study of CD8 T cells in ankylosing spondylitis. A single record per CDR3 protein comes from TCRdb applying MiXCR to the 5' RACE reads. The sample has 150,000 to 250,000 distinct CDR3 sequences, about 13% seen once. The material sequenced was blood, either unsorted or a sorted T cell fraction (not recorded which). The receptors shown here come from a male donor with ankylosing spondylitis or in good health (not recorded which).

This clonotype was observed a handful of times. The rearrangement links TRBV4-1 to TRBJ1-5, with 7 bases that match TRBD1. The CDR3 consists of 15 residues. Germline assignment: CDR1 MGHRA and CDR2 YSYEKL. J lost 6 bases, V lost 2 bases, and 7 bases had no gene match. Here the CDR3 reads CASSQTGASGQPQHF. The CDR3 DNA sequence: TGCGCCAGCAGCCAAACAGGGGCGAGCGGTCAGCCCCAGCATTTT.

This clonotype was counted only a few times. The CDR3 here is CAISEPGKGSLNPEQYF. In DNA form, the CDR3 reads TGTGCCATCAGTGAACCAGGGAAGGGATCCCTTAACCCCGAGCAGTACTTC. The V and J genes are TRBV10-3 and TRBJ2-7, with D possibly TRBD1 on 5 matching bases. There are 17 residues in the CDR3. Germline V lookup: CDR1 ENHRY, CDR2 SYGVKD. The V gene lost 3 bases and the J gene lost 6 bases, with 24 bases spanning the gap.

This clonotype was seen a handful of times. V is TRBV20-1 and J is TRBJ2-1; TRBD2 matches at 9 bases. The ends lost 4 bases at V and 0 bases at J; junction bases unmatched: 10. This CDR3 comprises 17 residues. Germline assignment: CDR1 DFQATT and CDR2 SNEGSKA (reference sequence). The CDR3, as DNA: TGCAGTGCTAATAGCGGGAGAGAGGCCAGCTCCTACAATGAGCAGTTCTTC. Translation: CSANSGREASSYNEQFF.

This clonotype has at least ten counts. The chain has TRBV6-5 and TRBJ2-5, with no clear D. Trimming removed 4 bases at V and 4 bases at J, with 13 bases between. This CDR3 has 14 residues. CDR1 is MNHEY, CDR2 SVGAGI, per germline. The DNA of the CDR3 is TGTGCCAGCAGTTCCCCCTCCGAGAGAGAGACCCAGTACTTC. Residues: CASSSPSERETQYF.

This clonotype was observed a few times. The chain joins TRBV25-1 to TRBJ1-1; D call uncertain. Trimming shortened V by 2 bases and J by 7 bases, and 14 bases separated the two germline ends. The CDR3 has 14 amino acids. CDR1 is MGHDK, CDR2 SYGVNS, per germline. CDR3 coding DNA: TGTGCCAGCAGTGAAGGCCCAAGGGAGGGTGAAGCTTTCTTT. Residues: CASSEGPREGEAFF.

J is TRBJ2-2 and V is TRBV3-1; D gene ambiguous. V dropped 2 bases and J dropped 1 base, with 8 bases sitting between them. Germline V gene data show CDR1 as LGHDT and CDR2 as YNNKEL (reference sequence). This CDR3 is built from 15 residues. DNA for the CDR3: TGTGCCAGCAGCCAATCCGTTTTGAACACCGGGGAGCTGTTTTTT. Encoded protein: CASSQSVLNTGELFF. Together with reference TRBV3-1 and TRBJ2-2, the CDR3 gives the full variable domain: DTAVSQTPKYLVTQMGNDKSIKCEQNLGHDTMYWYKQDSKKFLKIMFSYNNKELIINETVPNRFSPKSPDKAHLNLHINSLELGDSAVYFCASSQSVLNTGELFFGEGSRLTVL.

The J gene is TRBJ1-4, the V gene TRBV6-1, with D possibly matching TRBD1 (5 bases). Germline CDR1 and CDR2: MNHNS and SASEGT. The V end lost 2 bases, the J end lost 0 bases, and 10 bases lay between the germline ends. The CDR3 is made up of 16 amino acids. CDR3 in amino acids: CASSEWGVATNEKLFF. The CDR3 bases are TGTGCCAGCAGTGAATGGGGGGTCGCAACTAATGAAAAACTGTTTTTT.

V and J are TRBV19 and TRBJ2-7; no firm D call. This CDR3 region has 15 residues. V was pared by 0 bases and J by 7 bases, with 16 bases between. CDR1 and CDR2 from the germline V gene are LNHDA and SQIVND (reference sequence). The CDR3 DNA follows: TGTGCCAGTAGTATAGAGTGGGCGAGCGTCTGGGAGCAGTACTTC. Its protein is CASSIEWASVWEQYF. The full variable domain, rest sourced from reference TRBV19 and TRBJ2-7, is DGGITQSPKYLFRKEGQNVTLSCEQNLNHDAMYWYRQDPGQGLRLIYYSQIVNDFQKGDIAEGYSVSREKKESFPLTVTSAQKNPTAFYLCASSIEWASVWEQYFGPGTRLTVT.

The V gene is TRBV7-9, the J gene TRBJ2-5; TRBD2 matches 8 bases. Germline V gene data show CDR1 as SEHNR and CDR2 as FQNEAQ (reference sequence). CDR3 length equals 16 residues. After removal of 7 bases from V and 5 bases from J, the junction contained 15 bases not matched to a gene. CDR3 DNA: TGTGCCAGCATCCAAGCGCCCAGCGGGAGTTTGGAGACCCAGTACTTC. As protein: CASIQAPSGSLETQYF.

The chain links TRBV9 to TRBJ1-6; the D gene is possibly TRBD1 (5 bases). The CDR3 runs 12 residues. Germline CDR1 reads SGDLS; CDR2 reads YYNGEE. The V and J ends lost 1 base and 11 bases respectively, with 7 bases between them. CDR3 protein: CASSVLGPPLHF. The CDR3 DNA reads as TGTGCCAGCAGCGTACTGGGGCCACCCCTCCACTTT.

Many counts were recorded for this clonotype. This chain links TRBV7-8 with TRBJ1-1; no reliable D call. Trimming pared 2 bases from V and 8 bases from J, leaving 15 bases between. The CDR3 length is 14 residues. Looked up from germline, CDR1 is SGHVS and CDR2 is FQNEAQ. CDR3 in DNA: TGTGCCAGCAGCTTACTCCGCGTTGGAGAAGAAGCTTTCTTT. This gives the protein CASSLLRVGEEAFF.

The chain joins TRBV6-5 to TRBJ2-2; no definite D call. This CDR3 comprises 13 residues. Trimming cost V 2 bases and J 4 bases, with 5 bases left between them. Looked up from germline, CDR1 is MNHEY and CDR2 is SVGAGI. CDR3 sequence: CASSYGITGELFF. Written as DNA, the CDR3 is TGTGCCAGCAGTTACGGCATCACCGGGGAGCTGTTTTTT.

This clonotype was seen ten or more times. The chain carries TRBV4-1 and TRBJ1-1; no definite D call. The CDR3 has 12 amino acids. Germline V gene data show CDR1 as MGHRA and CDR2 as YSYEKL. The V and J ends lost 1 base and 6 bases respectively, with 6 bases between them. CDR3: CASSQGASEAFF. DNA of the CDR3: TGCGCCAGCAGCCAAGGAGCTTCTGAAGCTTTCTTT.

A few counts support this clonotype. The chain joins TRBV4-1 to TRBJ1-6; 7 bases line up with TRBD1. The V segment lost 1 base and the J segment 7 bases; nucleotides outside the gene matches: 4. CDR1 is MGHRA and CDR2 is YSYEKL in the germline V gene. This CDR3 region has 15 residues. As DNA, the CDR3 is TGCGCCAGCAGCCAAGGACAGGGTGGCAATTCACCCCTCCACTTT. It yields the protein CASSQGQGGNSPLHF.

The chain employs TRBV6-2 or TRBV6-3 and TRBJ2-4; TRBD1 is a possible D gene (5 bases). The CDR3 runs to 15 residues. From germline, CDR1 is MNHEY and CDR2 SVGEGT. Trimming cost V 0 bases and J 8 bases, with 14 bases left between them. CDR3 in amino acids: CASSYSLQDGDIQYF. The CDR3 DNA is TGTGCCAGCAGTTACTCGTTACAGGATGGGGACATTCAGTACTTC.

The chain carries TRBV5-1 and TRBJ2-7, with 7 bases lining up with TRBD2. The CDR3 is 15 residues long. The V segment lost 4 bases and the J segment 6 bases; nucleotides outside the gene matches: 13. Looked up from germline, CDR1 is SGHRS and CDR2 is YFSETQ. CDR3 region: CASSPGRTIGSEQYF. For the CDR3, the DNA is TGCGCCAGCAGCCCCGGGAGGACTATCGGTTCCGAGCAGTACTTC. Looking up the rest from reference TRBV5-1 and TRBJ2-7 gives the full variable domain: KAGVTQTPRYLIKTRGQQVTLSCSPISGHRSVSWYQQTPGQGLQFLFEYFSETQRNKGNFPGRFSGRQFSNSRSEMNVSTLELGDSALYLCASSPGRTIGSEQYFGPGTRLTVT.

On this clonotype: Relative to the germline gene, one junction end is altered; a read error may explain this. V is TRBV3-1 and J is TRBJ2-3, with TRBD2 as a possible D gene (6 bases). The CDR3 contains 13 residues. Germline V gene data show CDR1 as LGHDT and CDR2 as YNNKEL (reference sequence). The CDR3 spells CTSSPGLSDTQYF. The CDR3 bases are TGTACCAGCAGCCCTGGACTATCAGATACGCAGTATTTT.

This clonotype was counted between two and nine times. V usage is TRBV6-4 and J usage is TRBJ1-1; D call uncertain. Germline CDR1 reads MRHNA; CDR2 reads SNTAGT. This CDR3 is built from 13 residues. Trimming removed 0 bases from V and 1 base from J, with 3 bases in between. In nucleotides, the CDR3 is TGTGCCAGCAGTGACTCGACGAACACTGAAGCTTTCTTT. Encoded protein: CASSDSTNTEAFF.

This clonotype has just a few counts. The genes are TRBV14 and TRBJ1-1, with 11 bases identical to TRBD1. CDR3 size: 15 residues. The germline V gene encodes CDR1 SGHDN and CDR2 FVKESK. Trimming took 4 bases from V and 4 from J; bases not matched to a gene: 5. CDR3 amino acids: CASSPGTGGFTEAFF. Here the CDR3 DNA reads TGTGCCAGCAGCCCCGGGACAGGGGGTTTCACTGAAGCTTTCTTT.

The rearrangement uses TRBV12-3 or TRBV12-4 and TRBJ2-1, with D unclear. The length of the CDR3 is 17 residues. V lost 0 bases, J lost 0 bases, and 12 bases lay in between. The CDR3, as DNA: TGTGCCAGCAGTTTAGCCAGCGCTAATCCCTCCTACAATGAGCAGTTCTTC. This translates into CASSLASANPSYNEQFF.